Listed here are 15 T cell receptor beta chains from one sample, sequenced in a study of PD-1 blockade in classical Hodgkin lymphoma. The time point is: cycle 4 day 1 (C4D1), after less than 7 weeks of nivolumab. Relapse after autologous stem cell transplantation occurred in every patient, and brentuximab vedotin exposure varied. Produced via immunoSEQ multiplex PCR; TCRdb's table is partial and in-frame only. The repertoire holds approximately 29,000 clones, with around 79% as singletons. The sequencing here drew on peripheral blood mononuclear cells (PBMCs), taken before the fourth cycle of nivolumab. The receptor set was obtained from a human donor with classical Hodgkin lymphoma.

The chain links TRBV7-9 to TRBJ2-7; maybe TRBD2 (5 bases). The V and J ends lost 2 bases and 5 bases respectively, with 25 bases between them. CDR1 SEHNR and CDR2 FQNEAQ come from the germline V gene (reference sequence). The CDR3 sequence is 18 residues long. The DNA of the CDR3 is TGTGCCAGCAGCTTAAGTGGGGTGTGGGCCGGAGGTGCCCACGAGCAGTACTTC. This gives the protein CASSLSGVWAGGAHEQYF. Full variable domain (missing parts from reference TRBV7-9 and TRBJ2-7): DTGVSQNPRHKITKRGQNVTFRCDPISEHNRLYWYRQTLGQGPEFLTYFQNEAQLEKSRLLSDRFSAERPKGSFSTLEIQRTEQGDSAMYLCASSLSGVWAGGAHEQYFGPGTRLTVT.

This clone was recorded a few times. The chain couples TRBV2 to TRBJ1-6, with D tentatively TRBD1 (6 bases). CDR1 is SNHLY, CDR2 FYNNEI, per germline. V was shortened by 1 base and J by 7 bases, with 11 bases between the two germline ends. The CDR3 runs to 15 residues. CDR3 sequence: CASSEVRGLNSPLHF. CDR3 in DNA: TGTGCCAGCAGTGAAGTCAGGGGATTAAATTCACCCCTCCACTTT.

By its share, this clone is medium-sized. The J gene is TRBJ2-3, the V gene TRBV19; D not certain. With 6 bases removed from V and 6 bases from J, the gap between germline ends came to 10 bases. The CDR3 is made up of 12 amino acids. Germline CDR1 LNHDA, CDR2 SQIVND (reference sequence). The CDR3 coding sequence is TGTGCCAGTAGCCTGGTCGACGATACGCAGTATTTT. Residues: CASSLVDDTQYF.

The chain couples TRBV25-1 to TRBJ1-6, with 7 bases fitting TRBD1. There are 13 residues in the CDR3. After removal of 7 bases from V and 7 bases from J, the junction contained 4 bases not matched to a gene. The germline CDR1 and CDR2 sequences are MGHDK and SYGVNS. The CDR3 DNA reads TGTGCCAGCAAGGGACAGAGGAATTCACCCCTCCACTTT. This translates into CASKGQRNSPLHF.

V is TRBV5-1 and J is TRBJ2-7; 8 nucleotides line up with TRBD2. This CDR3 is 15 amino acids long. Germline CDR1 reads SGHRS; CDR2 reads YFSETQ. J lost 5 bases, V lost 3 bases, and 10 bases had no gene match. CDR3 in amino acids: CASSYDGGVPNEQYF. The CDR3 nucleotides are TGCGCCAGCAGCTACGACGGGGGGGTTCCGAACGAGCAGTACTTC. Variable domain in full (rest from reference TRBV5-1 and TRBJ2-7): KAGVTQTPRYLIKTRGQQVTLSCSPISGHRSVSWYQQTPGQGLQFLFEYFSETQRNKGNFPGRFSGRQFSNSRSEMNVSTLELGDSALYLCASSYDGGVPNEQYFGPGTRLTVT.

This clone was detected a few times. The chain links TRBV7-2 to TRBJ1-6, with a possible D match to TRBD1 (6 bases). Trimming removed 6 bases at V and 14 bases at J, with 14 bases between. CDR1 and CDR2 (germline): SGHTA, FQGNSA. This CDR3 spans 12 amino acids. This CDR3 reads CASRSGAGALHF. The DNA of the CDR3 is TGTGCCAGCAGGTCAGGGGCGGGAGCCCTCCACTTT.

This chain connects TRBV6-5 to TRBJ1-2, with TRBD1 as a possible D gene (6 bases). Germline V CDR1 and CDR2: MNHEY, SVGAGI. The CDR3 is 13 residues long. The germline V and J ends were trimmed by 6 bases and 8 bases, with 16 bases remaining between them. For the CDR3, the DNA is TGTGCCAGCAGCAAAGGGCAGGGGCTAGGCTACACCTTC. As protein: CASSKGQGLGYTF.

The rearrangement uses TRBV21-1 and TRBJ1-2; the DNA was not compared with TRBD1, the D call given in the table. TRBV21-1 is flagged as a pseudogene. The CDR3 is made up of 16 amino acids. CDR3 in amino acids: CASSKVRPGGNYGYTF. The CDR3 nucleotides read TGTGCCAGCAGCAAAGTCAGGCCAGGGGGAAACTATGGCTACACCTTC.

This clone showed up just a few times. The rearrangement joins TRBV4-3 to TRBJ2-1; tentative D call: TRBD2 (6 bases). The V and J ends lost 1 base and 1 base respectively, with 8 bases between them. Germline CDR1 is LGHNA and CDR2 is YSLEER. The CDR3 covers 15 residues. CDR3 nucleotides: TGCGCCAGCAGCCAAGCCGGGGGTTCCTACAATGAGCAGTTCTTC. It translates to CASSQAGGSYNEQFF.

This clone appeared once. The J gene is TRBJ1-2, the V gene TRBV10-3; tentatively, D is TRBD1 (6 bases). Germline-derived CDR1 and CDR2 are ENHRY and SYGVKD. The ends were cut back, 4 bases at V and 7 bases at J, with 19 bases in the middle. The CDR3 length is 15 residues. The CDR3 is CAISGGGGGGSGYTF. CDR3 DNA sequence: TGTGCCATCAGTGGAGGAGGGGGTGGAGGTAGTGGCTACACCTTC.

The chain has TRBV15 and TRBJ2-7; D not resolved. The V gene lost 0 bases and the J gene lost 6 bases, with 15 bases spanning the gap. Germline V CDR1 and CDR2: LNHNV, YYDKDF (reference sequence). This CDR3 is 15 amino acids long. In nucleotides, the CDR3 is TGTGCCACCAGCAGAGAACGGTCTCCCTATGGCGAGCAGTACTTC. Translating it yields CATSRERSPYGEQYF.

The J gene is TRBJ2-3, the V gene TRBV9; D is perhaps TRBD2 (6 bases). Germline CDR1 reads SGDLS; CDR2 reads YYNGEE. The CDR3 is made up of 18 amino acids. V shed 3 bases and J shed 0 bases, with 20 bases lying between them. The CDR3: CASSGRAGRWSSTDTQYF. Here the CDR3 DNA reads TGTGCCAGCAGCGGGAGGGCGGGGAGATGGTCTAGCACAGATACGCAGTATTTT.

Concerning this clone: Being one base from a much bigger clone, this may be a read error. The sample has other DNA sequences that encode this CDR3 too. This rearrangement joins TRBV6-5 to TRBJ1-2, with D perhaps TRBD1 (5 bases). CDR1 and CDR2 from the germline V gene are MNHEY and SVGAGI. This CDR3 spans 14 amino acids. CDR3 DNA: TGTGCCAGTAGTTCCACACAGGTTTACAGTGGCTACACCTTC. Its translation: CASSSTQVYSGYTF.

The J gene is TRBJ2-1, the V gene TRBV5-6; possible D gene TRBD1, 6 bases. Trimming took off 2 bases at V and 5 bases at J, with 8 bases between the two ends. There are 13 residues in the CDR3. Germline CDR1 SGHDT, CDR2 YYEEEE. The DNA of the CDR3 is TGTGCCAGCAGCTTCGGGACAAACAATGAGCAGTTCTTC. Its translation is CASSFGTNNEQFF.

The V and J genes are TRBV7-3 and TRBJ2-2, with a possible D match to TRBD2 (5 bases). Per germline, CDR1 SGHTA and CDR2 FQGTGA. The CDR3 is 16 residues long. V lost 2 bases and J 1 base, leaving 11 bases between the germline ends. The CDR3 bases are TGTGCCAGCAGCTTAGCGGGCAGCCGGAACACCGGGGAGCTGTTTTTT. Translated, it gives CASSLAGSRNTGELFF.